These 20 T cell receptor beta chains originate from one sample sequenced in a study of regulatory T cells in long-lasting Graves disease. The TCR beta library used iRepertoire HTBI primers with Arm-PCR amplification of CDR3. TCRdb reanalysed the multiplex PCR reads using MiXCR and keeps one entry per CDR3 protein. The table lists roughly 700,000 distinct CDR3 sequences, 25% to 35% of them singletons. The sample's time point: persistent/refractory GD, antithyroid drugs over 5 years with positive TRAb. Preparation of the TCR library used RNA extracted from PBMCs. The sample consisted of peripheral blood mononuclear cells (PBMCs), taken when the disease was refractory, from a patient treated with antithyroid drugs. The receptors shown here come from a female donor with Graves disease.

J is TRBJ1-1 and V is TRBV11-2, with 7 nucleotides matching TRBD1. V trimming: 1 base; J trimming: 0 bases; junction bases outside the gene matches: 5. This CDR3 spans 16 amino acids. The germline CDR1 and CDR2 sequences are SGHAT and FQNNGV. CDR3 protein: CASSLGKGAVNTEAFF. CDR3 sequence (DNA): TGTGCCAGCAGCTTAGGTAAGGGGGCCGTGAACACTGAAGCTTTCTTT.

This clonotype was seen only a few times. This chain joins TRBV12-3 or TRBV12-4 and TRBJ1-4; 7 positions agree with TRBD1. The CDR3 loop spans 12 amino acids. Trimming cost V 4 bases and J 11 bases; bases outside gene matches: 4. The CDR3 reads CASSSTGDKLFF. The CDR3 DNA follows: TGTGCCAGCAGTTCCACAGGGGATAAACTGTTTTTT.

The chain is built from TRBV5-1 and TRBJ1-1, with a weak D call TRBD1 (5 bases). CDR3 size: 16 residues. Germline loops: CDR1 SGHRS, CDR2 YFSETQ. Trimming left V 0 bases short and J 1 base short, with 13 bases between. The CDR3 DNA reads TGCGCCAGCAGCTTGGCGAGTTATCAGGGGAACACTGAAGCTTTCTTT. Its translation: CASSLASYQGNTEAFF.

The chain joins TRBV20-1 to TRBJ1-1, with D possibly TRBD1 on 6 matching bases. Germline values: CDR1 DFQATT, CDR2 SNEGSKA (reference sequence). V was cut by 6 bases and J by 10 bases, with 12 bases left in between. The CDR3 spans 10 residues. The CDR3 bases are TGCAGTGCGTTGGGGGCTTCAGCTTTCTTT. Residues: CSALGASAFF.

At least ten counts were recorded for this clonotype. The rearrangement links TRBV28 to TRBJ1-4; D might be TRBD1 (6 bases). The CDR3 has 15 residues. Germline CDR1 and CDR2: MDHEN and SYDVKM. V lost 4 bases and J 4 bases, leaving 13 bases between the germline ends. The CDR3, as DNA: TGTGCCAGCAGTTCCCTCCGGGACAATAATGAAAAACTGTTTTTT. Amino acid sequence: CASSSLRDNNEKLFF. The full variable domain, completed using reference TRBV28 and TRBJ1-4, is DVKVTQSSRYLVKRTGEKVFLECVQDMDHENMFWYRQDPGLGLRLIYFSYDVKMKEKGDIPEGYSVSREKKERFSLILESASTNQTSMYLCASSSLRDNNEKLFFGSGTQLSVL.

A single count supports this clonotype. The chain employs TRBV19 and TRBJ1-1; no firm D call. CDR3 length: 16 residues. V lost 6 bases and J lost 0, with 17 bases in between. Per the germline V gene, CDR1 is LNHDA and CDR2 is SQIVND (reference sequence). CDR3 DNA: TGTGCCAGTAGACGACTCGAGTTCCCTATGAACACTGAAGCTTTCTTT. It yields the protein CASRRLEFPMNTEAFF.

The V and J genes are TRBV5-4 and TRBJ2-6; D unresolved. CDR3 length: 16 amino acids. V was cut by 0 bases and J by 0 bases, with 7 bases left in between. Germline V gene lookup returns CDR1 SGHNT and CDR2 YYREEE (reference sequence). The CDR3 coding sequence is TGTGCCAGCAGCTTGGACTCCATCTCTGGGGCCAACGTCCTGACTTTC. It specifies CASSLDSISGANVLTF.

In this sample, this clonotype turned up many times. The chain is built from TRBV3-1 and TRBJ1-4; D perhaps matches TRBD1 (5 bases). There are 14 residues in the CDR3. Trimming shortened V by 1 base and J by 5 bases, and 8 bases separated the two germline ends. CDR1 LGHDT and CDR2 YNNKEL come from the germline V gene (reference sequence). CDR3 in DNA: TGTGCCAGCAGCCAAGTGTCAGGGAATGAAAAACTGTTTTTT. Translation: CASSQVSGNEKLFF.

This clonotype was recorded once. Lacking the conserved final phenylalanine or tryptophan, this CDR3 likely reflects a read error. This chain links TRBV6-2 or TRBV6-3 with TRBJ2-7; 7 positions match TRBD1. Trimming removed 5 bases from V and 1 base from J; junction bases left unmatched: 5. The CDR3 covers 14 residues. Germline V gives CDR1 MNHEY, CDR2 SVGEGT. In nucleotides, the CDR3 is TGTGCCAGCAGTGACCGGGGACAGTCCTACGAGCAGTACCTC. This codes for CASSDRGQSYEQYL.

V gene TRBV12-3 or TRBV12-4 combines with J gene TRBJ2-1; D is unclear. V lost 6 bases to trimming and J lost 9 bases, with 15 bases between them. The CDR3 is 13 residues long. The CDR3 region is CASRTSSPSEQFF. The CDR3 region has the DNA TGTGCCAGCAGAACCTCATCCCCGAGTGAGCAGTTCTTC.

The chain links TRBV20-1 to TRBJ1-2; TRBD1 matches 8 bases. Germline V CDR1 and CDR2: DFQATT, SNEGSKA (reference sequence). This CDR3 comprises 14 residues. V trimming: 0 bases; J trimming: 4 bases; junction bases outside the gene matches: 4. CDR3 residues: CSARDPGGTYGYTF. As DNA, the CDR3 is TGCAGTGCTAGAGATCCAGGGGGCACCTATGGCTACACCTTC.

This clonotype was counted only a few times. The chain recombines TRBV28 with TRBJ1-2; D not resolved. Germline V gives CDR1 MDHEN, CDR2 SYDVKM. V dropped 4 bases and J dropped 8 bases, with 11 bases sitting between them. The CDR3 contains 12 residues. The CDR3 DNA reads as TGTGCCAGCAGTTCCGGGTCAAGGGGCTACACCTTC. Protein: CASSSGSRGYTF.

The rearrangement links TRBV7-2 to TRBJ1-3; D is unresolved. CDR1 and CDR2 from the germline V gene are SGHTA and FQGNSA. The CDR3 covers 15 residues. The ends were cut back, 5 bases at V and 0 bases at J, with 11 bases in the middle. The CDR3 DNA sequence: TGTGCCAGCAGCGCCGGATTAACCTCTGGAAACACCATATATTTT. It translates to CASSAGLTSGNTIYF.

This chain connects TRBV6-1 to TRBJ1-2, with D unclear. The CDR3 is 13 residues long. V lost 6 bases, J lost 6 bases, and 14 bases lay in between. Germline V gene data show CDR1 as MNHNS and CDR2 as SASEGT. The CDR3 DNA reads TGTGCCAGCAGGTCTATCGGACGGGATGGCTACACCTTC. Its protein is CASRSIGRDGYTF.

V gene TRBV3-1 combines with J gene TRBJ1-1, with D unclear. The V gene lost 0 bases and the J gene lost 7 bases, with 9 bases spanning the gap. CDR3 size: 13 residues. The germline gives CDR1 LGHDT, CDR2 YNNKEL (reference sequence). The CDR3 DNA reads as TGTGCCAGCAGCCAAGATCTGGTAGATGAAGCTTTCTTT. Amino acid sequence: CASSQDLVDEAFF. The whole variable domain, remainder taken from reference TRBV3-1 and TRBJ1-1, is DTAVSQTPKYLVTQMGNDKSIKCEQNLGHDTMYWYKQDSKKFLKIMFSYNNKELIINETVPNRFSPKSPDKAHLNLHINSLELGDSAVYFCASSQDLVDEAFFGQGTRLTVV.

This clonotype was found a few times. The CDR3 coding sequence is TGTGCCAGTAGTTCTATCGGACAGGGGGCGCGGCAGCCCCAGCATTTT. Its translation is CASSSIGQGARQPQHF. This chain connects TRBV19 to TRBJ1-5, with 11 bases identical to TRBD1. Germline V gives CDR1 LNHDA, CDR2 SQIVND (reference sequence). The CDR3 is made up of 16 amino acids. V was pared by 5 bases and J by 7 bases, with 10 bases of the junction left unmatched.

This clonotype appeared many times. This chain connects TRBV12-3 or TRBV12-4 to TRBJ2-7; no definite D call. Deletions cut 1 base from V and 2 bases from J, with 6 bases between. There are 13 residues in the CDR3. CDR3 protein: CASSLGVTYEQYF. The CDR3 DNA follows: TGTGCCAGCAGTTTAGGGGTGACCTACGAGCAGTACTTC.

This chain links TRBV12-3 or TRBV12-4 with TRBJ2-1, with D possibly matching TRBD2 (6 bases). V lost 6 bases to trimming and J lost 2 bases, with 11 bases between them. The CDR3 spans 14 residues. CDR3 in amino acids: CASSLQRAYNEQFF. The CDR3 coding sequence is TGTGCCAGCAGCTTACAGCGGGCCTACAATGAGCAGTTCTTC.

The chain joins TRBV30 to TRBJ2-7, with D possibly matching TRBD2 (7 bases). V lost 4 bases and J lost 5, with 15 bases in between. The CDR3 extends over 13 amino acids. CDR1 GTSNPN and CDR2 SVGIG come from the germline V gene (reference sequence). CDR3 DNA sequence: TGTGCCTGGAATGTGGGGGGGCGTAACGAGCAGTACTTC. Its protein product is CAWNVGGRNEQYF.

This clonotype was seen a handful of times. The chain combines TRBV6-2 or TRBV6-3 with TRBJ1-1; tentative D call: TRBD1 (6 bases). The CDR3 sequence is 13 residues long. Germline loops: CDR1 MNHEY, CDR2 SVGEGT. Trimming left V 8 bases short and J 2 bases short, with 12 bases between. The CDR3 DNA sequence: TGTGCCAGCGGCGGGGGACAAAACACTGAAGCTTTCTTT. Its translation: CASGGGQNTEAFF.